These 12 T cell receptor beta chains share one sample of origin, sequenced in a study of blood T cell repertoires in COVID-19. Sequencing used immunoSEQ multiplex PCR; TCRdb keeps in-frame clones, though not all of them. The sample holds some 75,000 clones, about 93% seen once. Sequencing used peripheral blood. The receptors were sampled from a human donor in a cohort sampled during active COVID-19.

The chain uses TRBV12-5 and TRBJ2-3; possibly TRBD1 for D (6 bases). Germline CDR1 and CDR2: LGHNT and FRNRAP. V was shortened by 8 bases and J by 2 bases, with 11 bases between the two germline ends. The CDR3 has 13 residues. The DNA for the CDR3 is TGTGCTAGTAAAGACAGGACCACAGATACGCAGTATTTT. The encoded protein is CASKDRTTDTQYF.

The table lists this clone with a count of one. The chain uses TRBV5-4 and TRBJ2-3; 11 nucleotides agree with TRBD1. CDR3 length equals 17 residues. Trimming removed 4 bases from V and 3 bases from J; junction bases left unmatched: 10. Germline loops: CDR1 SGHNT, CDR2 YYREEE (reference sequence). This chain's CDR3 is CASSLRTGGSETDTQYF. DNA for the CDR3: TGTGCCAGCAGCCTACGGACAGGGGGCTCTGAGACAGATACGCAGTATTTT.

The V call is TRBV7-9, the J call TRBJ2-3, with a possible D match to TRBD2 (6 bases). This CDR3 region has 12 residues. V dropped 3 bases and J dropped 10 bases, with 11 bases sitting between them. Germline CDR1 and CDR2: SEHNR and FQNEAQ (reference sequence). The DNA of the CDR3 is TGTGCCAGCAGCTTCCCGACGGGGGCGCAGTATTTT. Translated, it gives CASSFPTGAQYF.

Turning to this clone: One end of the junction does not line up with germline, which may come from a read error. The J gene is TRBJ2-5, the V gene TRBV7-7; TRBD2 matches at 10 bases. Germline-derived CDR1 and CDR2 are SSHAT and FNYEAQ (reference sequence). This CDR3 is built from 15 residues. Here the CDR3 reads CASSLPSGGQETQYF. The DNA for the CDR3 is TGTGCTAGCAGCTTACCTAGCGGGGGCCAAGAGACCCAGTACTTC.

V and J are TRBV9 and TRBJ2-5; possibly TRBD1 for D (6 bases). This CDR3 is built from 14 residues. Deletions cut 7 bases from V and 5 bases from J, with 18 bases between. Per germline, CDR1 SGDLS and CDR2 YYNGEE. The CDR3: CASSQPAGVETQYF. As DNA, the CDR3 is TGTGCCAGCTCTCAACCGGCAGGGGTTGAGACCCAGTACTTC.

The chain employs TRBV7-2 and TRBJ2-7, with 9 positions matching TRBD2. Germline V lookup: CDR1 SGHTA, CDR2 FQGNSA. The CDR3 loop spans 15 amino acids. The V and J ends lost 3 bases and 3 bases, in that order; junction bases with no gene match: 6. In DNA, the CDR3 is TGTGCCAGCAGCTTTAGCGGGGGACATCACTACGAGCAGTACTTC. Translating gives CASSFSGGHHYEQYF.

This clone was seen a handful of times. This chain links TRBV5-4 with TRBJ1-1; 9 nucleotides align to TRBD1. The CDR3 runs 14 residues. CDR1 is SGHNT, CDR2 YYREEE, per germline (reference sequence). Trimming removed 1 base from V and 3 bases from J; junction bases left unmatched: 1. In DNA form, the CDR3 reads TGTGCCAGCAGCTTGTGGACAGGGGACACTGAAGCTTTCTTT. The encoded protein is CASSLWTGDTEAFF.

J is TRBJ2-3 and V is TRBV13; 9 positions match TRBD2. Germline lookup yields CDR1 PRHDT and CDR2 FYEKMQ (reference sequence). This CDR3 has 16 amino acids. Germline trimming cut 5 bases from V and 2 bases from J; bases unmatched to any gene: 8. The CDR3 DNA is TGTGCCAGCAGCACAGTAGCGGGGGTGCTCACAGATACGCAGTATTTT. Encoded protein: CASSTVAGVLTDTQYF.

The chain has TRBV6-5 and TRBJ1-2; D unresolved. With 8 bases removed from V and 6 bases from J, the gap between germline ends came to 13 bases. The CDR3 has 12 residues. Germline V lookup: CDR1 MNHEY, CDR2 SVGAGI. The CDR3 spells CASWTQRDGYTF. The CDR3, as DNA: TGTGCCAGCTGGACTCAAAGGGATGGCTACACCTTC.

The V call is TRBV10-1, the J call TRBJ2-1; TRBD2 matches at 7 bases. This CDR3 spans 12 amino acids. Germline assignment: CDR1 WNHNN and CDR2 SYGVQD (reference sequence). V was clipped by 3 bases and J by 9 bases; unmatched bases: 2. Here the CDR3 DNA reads TGCGCCAGCAGTGAAAGCGGGGCTGAGCAGTTCTTC. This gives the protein CASSESGAEQFF.

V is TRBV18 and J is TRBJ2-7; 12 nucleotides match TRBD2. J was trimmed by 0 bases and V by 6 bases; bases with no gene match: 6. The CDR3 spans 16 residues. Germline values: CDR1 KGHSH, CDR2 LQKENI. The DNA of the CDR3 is TGTGCCAGCTCCCCTACTAGCGGGGGGAGCTCCTACGAGCAGTACTTC. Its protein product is CASSPTSGGSSYEQYF.

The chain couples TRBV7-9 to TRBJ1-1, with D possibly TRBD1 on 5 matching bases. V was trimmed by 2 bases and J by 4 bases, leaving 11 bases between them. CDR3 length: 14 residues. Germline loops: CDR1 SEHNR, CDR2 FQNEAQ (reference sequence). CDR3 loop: CASSLSAGGTEAFF. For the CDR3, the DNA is TGTGCCAGCAGCTTATCAGCGGGGGGCACTGAAGCTTTCTTT. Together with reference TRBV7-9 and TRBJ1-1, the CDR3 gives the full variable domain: DTGVSQNPRHKITKRGQNVTFRCDPISEHNRLYWYRQTLGQGPEFLTYFQNEAQLEKSRLLSDRFSAERPKGSFSTLEIQRTEQGDSAMYLCASSLSAGGTEAFFGQGTRLTVV.